Listed below are T cell receptor beta chains from one sample, sequenced in a study of T cell repertoires in cytomegalovirus infection. No antigen has been assigned to these receptors. TCRdb independently ran MiXCR on the reads; one entry per CDR3 protein. The table records 650,000 to 900,000 distinct CDR3 sequences, 32% of them present only once. The material was cultured CD8+ T cells from PBMCs, obtained from culture after CMV antigen stimulation. The receptors come from a human donor in good health (CMV status not recorded). Some clones in this sample may be carry-over from other donors' samples. The CDR3 runs from the conserved cysteine through the conserved F or W. The D gene is left open where the match is weak. Clone size is given for some rows only: seen once, a few or many times, or a class if the clone is expanded.

CASSFSREMGAPLHF	TGTGCCAGCAGCTTTTCCCGGGAAATGGGGGCACCCCTCCACTTT	few	-	TRBV5-4	TRBJ1-6
CASSFLDSRTDTQYF	TGTGCCAGCAGTTTTCTGGACAGCCGCACAGATACGCAGTATTTT	few	-	TRBV27	TRBJ2-3
CASSASGAFNEKLFF	TGTGCCAGCAGTGCTTCAGGGGCCTTTAATGAAAAACTGTTTTTT	-	-	TRBV9	TRBJ1-4
CASSQEGGIDEQFF	TGCGCCAGCAGCCAAGAAGGCGGAATCGATGAGCAGTTCTTC	few	-	TRBV4-1	TRBJ2-1
CAITRWTGLSSGNTIYF	TGTGCCATCACTCGGTGGACAGGACTTAGCTCTGGAAACACCATATATTTT	-	TRBD1	TRBV10-3	TRBJ1-3
CASSIGRTQSNTEAFF	TGTGCCAGTAGTATAGGTCGGACCCAGTCGAACACTGAAGCTTTCTTT	few	-	TRBV19	TRBJ1-1
CASSSGLADTDTQYF	TGTGCCAGCAGCTCGGGACTAGCGGATACAGATACGCAGTATTTT	-	TRBD2	TRBV28	TRBJ2-3
CSVEERGAALETQYF	TGCAGCGTTGAGGAGCGGGGGGCGGCATTAGAGACCCAGTACTTC	-	TRBD2	TRBV29-1	TRBJ2-5
CASSQDGAPASMGYTF	TGCGCCAGCAGCCAAGATGGGGCACCGGCCTCTATGGGCTACACCTTC	many	-	TRBV4-3	TRBJ1-2
CASSPRTARGGYTF	TGTGCCAGCAGCCCCCGGACAGCCCGGGGGGGCTACACCTTC	few	-	TRBV6-2/TRBV6-3	TRBJ1-2
CASSLQRGTDSVYGYTF	TGCGCCAGCAGCCTCCAACGAGGGACAGATTCGGTCTATGGCTACACCTTC	few	TRBD1	TRBV4-1	TRBJ1-2
CASSHGSDPEAFF	TGTGCCAGCAGTCACGGGAGTGATCCTGAAGCTTTCTTT	-	-	TRBV14	TRBJ1-1
CASSLLAAGAETGELFF	TGTGCCAGCAGTTTACTCGCGGCGGGTGCGGAAACCGGGGAGCTGTTTTTT	few	-	TRBV27	TRBJ2-2
CSVDFRDTQYF	TGCAGCGTTGACTTTAGAGATACGCAGTATTTT	-	-	TRBV29-1	TRBJ2-3
CASSTQYYGYTF	TGTGCCAGTAGTACGCAGTACTATGGCTACACCTTC	few	-	TRBV19	TRBJ1-2
CASSLPGTGDTGELFF	TGTGCCAGCAGCTTACCCGGGACTGGGGATACCGGGGAGCTGTTTTTT	many	-	TRBV7-6	TRBJ2-2
CASSPTRGRGYEQYF	TGTGCCAGCTCACCTACCAGGGGTAGAGGCTACGAGCAGTACTTC	-	-	TRBV18	TRBJ2-7
CASSFGGAAFF	TGTGCCAGCAGTTTCGGGGGAGCAGCTTTCTTT	-	-	TRBV27	TRBJ1-1
CASSHATSSAGVSTDTQYF	TGTGCCAGCAGCCACGCTACCTCTTCAGCGGGGGTCAGCACAGATACGCAGTATTTT	few	TRBD2	TRBV12-3/TRBV12-4	TRBJ2-3
CASSYVASNTEAFF	TGTGCCAGCAGTTACGTAGCGAGCAACACTGAAGCTTTCTTT	few	-	TRBV6-8	TRBJ1-1
CASRGLAGGREDAYNEQFF	TGTGCCAGTAGGGGACTAGCGGGGGGGCGGGAAGATGCCTACAATGAGCAGTTCTTC	-	TRBD2	TRBV19	TRBJ2-1
CASSMYSANEQFF	TGTGCCAGTAGTATGTACAGTGCCAATGAGCAGTTCTTC	-	-	TRBV19	TRBJ2-1
CASSEDSRTTSSYNEQFF	TGTGCCAGCAGTGAGGACAGCCGAACTACGAGCTCCTACAATGAGCAGTTCTTC	-	-	TRBV28	TRBJ2-1
CASSTGGNYNEQFF	TGTGCCAGCAGCACGGGTGGCAACTACAATGAGCAGTTCTTC	many	-	TRBV7-9	TRBJ2-1
CASSVPGERGNTGELFF	TGTGCCAGCAGCGTCCCCGGGGAGCGGGGGAACACCGGGGAGCTGTTTTTT	few	TRBD2	TRBV9	TRBJ2-2
CASSERDYHSYEQYF	TGTGCCAGCAGTGAAAGGGACTATCACTCCTACGAGCAGTACTTC	-	TRBD2	TRBV2	TRBJ2-7
CASSQDRGSTGELFF	TGCGCCAGCAGCCAAGACAGGGGGTCTACCGGGGAGCTGTTTTTT	few	TRBD1	TRBV4-3	TRBJ2-2
CASSQAHGTSWEQYF	TGCGCCAGCAGCCAAGCCCACGGGACTTCTTGGGAGCAGTACTTC	-	-	TRBV4-1	TRBJ2-7
CASSSAEAPEDIQYF	TGTGCCAGCAGTTCCGCGGAGGCTCCTGAGGACATTCAGTACTTC	many	-	TRBV7-2	TRBJ2-4
CASSQGPTSADEQFF	TGCGCCAGCAGCCAAGGACCGACTAGCGCAGATGAGCAGTTCTTC	-	TRBD2	TRBV4-1	TRBJ2-1
CAISAPGREYGYTF	TGTGCCATCAGTGCCCCCGGGCGGGAATATGGCTACACCTTC	few	-	TRBV10-3	TRBJ1-2
CASSLEGYTVDTEAFF	TGTGCCAGCAGTTTAGAGGGATATACTGTGGACACTGAAGCTTTCTTT	few	-	TRBV12-3/TRBV12-4	TRBJ1-1
CASSQEWGGGETQYF	TGCGCCAGCAGCCAAGAGTGGGGGGGCGGGGAGACCCAGTACTTC	-	-	TRBV4-3	TRBJ2-5
CASSSVTGGETQYF	TGTGCCAGCAGCTCTGTGACAGGGGGGGAGACCCAGTACTTC	many	TRBD1	TRBV5-5	TRBJ2-5
CASSEGQGVPNEQFF	TGTGCCAGCAGTGAGGGACAGGGGGTTCCCAATGAGCAGTTCTTC	-	TRBD1	TRBV6-5	TRBJ2-1
CASSSAVKQGRGGQPQYF	TGTGCCAGCAGTTCCGCGGTTAAACAGGGGAGGGGAGGTCAGCCCCAGTATTTT	-	-	TRBV12-3/TRBV12-4	TRBJ2-3
CASSEAGLASGEDTQYF	TGTGCCAGCAGTGAAGCAGGACTAGCCTCAGGGGAAGATACGCAGTATTTT	few	TRBD2	TRBV2	TRBJ2-3
CASSFLSSSSQETQYF	TGTGCCAGCAGTTTTTTAAGCTCGTCTTCTCAAGAGACCCAGTACTTC	-	-	TRBV27	TRBJ2-5
CASSLALVTQPQHF	TGTGCCAGCAGCTTAGCGCTGGTAACTCAGCCCCAGCATTTT	-	-	TRBV7-2	TRBJ1-5
CASLPGEGSTGELFF	TGTGCCAGCCTTCCTGGGGAGGGATCCACCGGGGAGCTGTTTTTT	few	TRBD2	TRBV28	TRBJ2-2
CASSLVIGSGSGYTF	TGTGCCAGCAGCTTAGTGATCGGGTCAGGCTCTGGCTACACCTTC	many	-	TRBV7-2	TRBJ1-2